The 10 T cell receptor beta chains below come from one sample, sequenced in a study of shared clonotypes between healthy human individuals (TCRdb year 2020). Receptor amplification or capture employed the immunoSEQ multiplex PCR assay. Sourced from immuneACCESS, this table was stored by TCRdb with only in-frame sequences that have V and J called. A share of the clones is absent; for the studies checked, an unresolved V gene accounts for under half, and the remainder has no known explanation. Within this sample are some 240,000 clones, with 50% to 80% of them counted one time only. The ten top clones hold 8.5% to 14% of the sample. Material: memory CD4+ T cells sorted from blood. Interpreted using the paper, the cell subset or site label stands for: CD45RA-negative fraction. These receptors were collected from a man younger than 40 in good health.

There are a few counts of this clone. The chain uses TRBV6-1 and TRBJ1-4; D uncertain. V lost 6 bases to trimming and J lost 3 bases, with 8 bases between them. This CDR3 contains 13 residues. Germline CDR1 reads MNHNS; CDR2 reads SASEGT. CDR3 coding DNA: TGTGCCAGCAGCAGTGGGGCTAATGAAAAACTGTTTTTT. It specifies CASSSGANEKLFF.

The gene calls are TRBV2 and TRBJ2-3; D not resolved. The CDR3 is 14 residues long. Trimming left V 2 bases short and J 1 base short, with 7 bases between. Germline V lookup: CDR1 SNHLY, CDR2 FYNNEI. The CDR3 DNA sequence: TGTGCCAGCAGTGAATTGGTAGGCACAGATACGCAGTATTTT. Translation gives CASSELVGTDTQYF.

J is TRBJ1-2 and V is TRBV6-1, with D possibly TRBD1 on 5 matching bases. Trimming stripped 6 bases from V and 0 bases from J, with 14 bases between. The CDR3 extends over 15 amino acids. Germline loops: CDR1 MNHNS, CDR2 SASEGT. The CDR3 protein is CASRRTGLANYGYTF. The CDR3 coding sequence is TGTGCCAGCAGGAGAACAGGTCTGGCTAACTATGGCTACACCTTC.

The CDR3 DNA reads TGTGCCAGCCCTTGGTTTTCCACACAAAGTCGGGCCAACGTCCTGACTTTC. This sequence encodes CASPWFSTQSRANVLTF. This chain connects TRBV5-8 to TRBJ2-6; D not resolved. Germline assignment: CDR1 SGHTS and CDR2 YDEGEE. V shed 7 bases and J shed 5 bases, with 22 bases lying between them. CDR3 size: 17 residues.

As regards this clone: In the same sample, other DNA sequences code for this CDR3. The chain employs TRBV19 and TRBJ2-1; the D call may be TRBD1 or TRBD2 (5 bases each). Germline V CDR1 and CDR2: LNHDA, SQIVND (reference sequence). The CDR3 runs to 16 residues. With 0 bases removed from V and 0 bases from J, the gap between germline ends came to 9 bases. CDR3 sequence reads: CASSIDGGSSYNEQFF. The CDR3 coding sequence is TGTGCCAGTAGTATAGATGGGGGTAGCTCCTACAATGAGCAGTTCTTC.

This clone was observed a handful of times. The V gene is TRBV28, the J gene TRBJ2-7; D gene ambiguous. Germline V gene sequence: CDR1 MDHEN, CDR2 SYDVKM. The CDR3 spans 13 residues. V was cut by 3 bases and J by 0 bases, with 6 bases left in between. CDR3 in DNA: TGTGCCAGCAGTTTGATAAGCTCCTACGAGCAGTACTTC. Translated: CASSLISSYEQYF.

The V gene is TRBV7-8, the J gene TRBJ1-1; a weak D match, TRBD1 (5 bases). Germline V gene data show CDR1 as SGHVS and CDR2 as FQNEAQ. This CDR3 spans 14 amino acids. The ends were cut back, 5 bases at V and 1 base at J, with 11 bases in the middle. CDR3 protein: CASSRRERNTEAFF. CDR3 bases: TGTGCCAGCAGCCGCAGGGAAAGGAACACTGAAGCTTTCTTT.

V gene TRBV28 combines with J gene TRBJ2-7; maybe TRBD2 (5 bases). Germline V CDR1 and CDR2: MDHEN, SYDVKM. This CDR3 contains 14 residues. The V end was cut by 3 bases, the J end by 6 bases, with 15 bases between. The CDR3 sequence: CASSLAGQDSEQYF. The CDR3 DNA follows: TGTGCCAGCAGTTTGGCCGGGCAGGACTCCGAGCAGTACTTC.

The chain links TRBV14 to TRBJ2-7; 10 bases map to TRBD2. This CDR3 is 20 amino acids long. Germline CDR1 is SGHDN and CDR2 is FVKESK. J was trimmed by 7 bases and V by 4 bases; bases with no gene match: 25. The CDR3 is CASSPALRSGRAITPREQYF. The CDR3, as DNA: TGTGCCAGCAGCCCCGCCCTTAGGAGCGGGAGGGCCATAACTCCTCGTGAGCAGTACTTC.

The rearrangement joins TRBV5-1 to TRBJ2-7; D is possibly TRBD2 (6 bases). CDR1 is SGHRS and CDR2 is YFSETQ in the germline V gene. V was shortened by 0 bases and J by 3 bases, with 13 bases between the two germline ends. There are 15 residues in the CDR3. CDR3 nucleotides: TGCGCCAGCAGCTTGGACTTTGCGGGGAACTACGAGCAGTACTTC. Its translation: CASSLDFAGNYEQYF.